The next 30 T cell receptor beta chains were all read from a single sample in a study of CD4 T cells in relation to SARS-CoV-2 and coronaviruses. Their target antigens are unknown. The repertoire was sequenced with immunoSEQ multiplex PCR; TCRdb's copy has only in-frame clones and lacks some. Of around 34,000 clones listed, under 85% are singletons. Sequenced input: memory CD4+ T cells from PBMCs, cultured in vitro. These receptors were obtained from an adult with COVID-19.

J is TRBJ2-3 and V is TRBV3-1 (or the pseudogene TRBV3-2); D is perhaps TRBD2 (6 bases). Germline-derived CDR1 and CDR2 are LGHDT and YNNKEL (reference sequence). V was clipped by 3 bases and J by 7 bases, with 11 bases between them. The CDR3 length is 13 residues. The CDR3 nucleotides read TGTGCCAGCAGCCAGGGACTTCCATATACGCAGTATTTT. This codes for CASSQGLPYTQYF.

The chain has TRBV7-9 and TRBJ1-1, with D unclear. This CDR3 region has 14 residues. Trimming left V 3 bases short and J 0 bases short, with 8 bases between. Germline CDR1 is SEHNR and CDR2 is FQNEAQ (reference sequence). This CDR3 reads CASSFPFMNTEAFF. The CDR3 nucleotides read TGTGCCAGCAGCTTCCCGTTCATGAACACTGAAGCTTTCTTT.

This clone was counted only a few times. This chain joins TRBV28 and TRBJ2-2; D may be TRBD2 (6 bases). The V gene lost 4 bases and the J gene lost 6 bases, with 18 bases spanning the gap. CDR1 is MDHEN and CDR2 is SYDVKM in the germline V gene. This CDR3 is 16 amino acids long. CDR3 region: CASSWGLRGLPGELFF. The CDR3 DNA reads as TGTGCCAGCAGTTGGGGGTTGAGGGGACTCCCCGGGGAGCTGTTTTTT.

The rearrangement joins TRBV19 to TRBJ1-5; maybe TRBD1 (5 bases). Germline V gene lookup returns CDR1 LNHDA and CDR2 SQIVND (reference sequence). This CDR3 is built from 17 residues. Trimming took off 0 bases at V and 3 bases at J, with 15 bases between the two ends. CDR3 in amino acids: CASSIDLGGHFNQPQHF. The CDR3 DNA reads TGTGCCAGTAGTATAGATCTAGGAGGACACTTCAATCAGCCCCAGCATTTT.

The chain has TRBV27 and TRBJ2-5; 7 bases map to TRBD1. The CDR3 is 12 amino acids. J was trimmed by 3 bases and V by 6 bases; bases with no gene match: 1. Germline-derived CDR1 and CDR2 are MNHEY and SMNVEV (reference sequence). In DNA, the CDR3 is TGTGCCAGCAGCACAGGGGAAGAGACCCAGTACTTC. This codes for CASSTGEETQYF.

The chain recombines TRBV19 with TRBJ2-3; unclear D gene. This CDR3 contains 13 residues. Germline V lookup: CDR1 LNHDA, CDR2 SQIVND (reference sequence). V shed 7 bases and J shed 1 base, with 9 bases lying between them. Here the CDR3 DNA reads TGTGCCAGTAATGGTCAGCGCACAGATACGCAGTATTTT. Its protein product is CASNGQRTDTQYF.

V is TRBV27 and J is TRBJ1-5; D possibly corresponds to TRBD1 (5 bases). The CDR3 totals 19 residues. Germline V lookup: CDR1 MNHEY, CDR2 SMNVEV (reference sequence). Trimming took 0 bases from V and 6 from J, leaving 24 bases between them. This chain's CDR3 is CASSLSMSASKGRIQPQHF. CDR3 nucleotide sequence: TGTGCCAGCAGTTTATCGATGTCAGCGAGTAAGGGGAGGATTCAGCCCCAGCATTTT.

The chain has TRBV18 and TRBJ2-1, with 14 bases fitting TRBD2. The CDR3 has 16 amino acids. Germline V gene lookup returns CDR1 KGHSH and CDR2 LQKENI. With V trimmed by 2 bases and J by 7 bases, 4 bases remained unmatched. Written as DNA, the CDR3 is TGTGCCAGCTCACCAGGACTAGCGGGAGGAGGGAATGAGCAGTTCTTC. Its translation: CASSPGLAGGGNEQFF. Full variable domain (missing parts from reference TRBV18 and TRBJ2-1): NAGVMQNPRHLVRRRGQEARLRCSPMKGHSHVYWYRQLPEEGLKFMVYLQKENIIDESGMPKERFSAEFPKEGPSILRIQQVVRGDSAAYFCASSPGLAGGGNEQFFGPGTRLTVL.

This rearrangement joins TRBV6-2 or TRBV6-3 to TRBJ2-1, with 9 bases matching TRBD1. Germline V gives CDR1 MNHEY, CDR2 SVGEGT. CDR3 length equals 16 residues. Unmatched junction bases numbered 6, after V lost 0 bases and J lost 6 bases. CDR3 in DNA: TGTGCCAGCAGTTACTCGGACAGGGGAAGGGCCAATGAGCAGTTCTTC. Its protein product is CASSYSDRGRANEQFF.

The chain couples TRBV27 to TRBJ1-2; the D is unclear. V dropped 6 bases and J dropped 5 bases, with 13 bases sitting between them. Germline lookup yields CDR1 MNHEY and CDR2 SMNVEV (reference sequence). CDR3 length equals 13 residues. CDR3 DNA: TGTGCCAGCAGCCCCACCAACCTATATGGCTACACCTTC. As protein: CASSPTNLYGYTF.

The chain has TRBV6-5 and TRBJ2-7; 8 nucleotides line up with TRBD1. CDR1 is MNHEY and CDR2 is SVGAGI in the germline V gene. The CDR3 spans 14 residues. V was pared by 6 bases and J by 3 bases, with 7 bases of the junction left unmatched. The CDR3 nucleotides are TGTGCCAGCAGCCCGGGACAGGCTTACTACGAGCAGTACTTC. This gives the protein CASSPGQAYYEQYF.

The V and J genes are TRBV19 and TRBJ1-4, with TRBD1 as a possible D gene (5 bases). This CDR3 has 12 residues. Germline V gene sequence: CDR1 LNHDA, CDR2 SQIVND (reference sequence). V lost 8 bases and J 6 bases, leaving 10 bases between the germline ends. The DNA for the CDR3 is TGTGCCAGTGGGGACGGGGATGAAAAACTGTTTTTT. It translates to CASGDGDEKLFF.

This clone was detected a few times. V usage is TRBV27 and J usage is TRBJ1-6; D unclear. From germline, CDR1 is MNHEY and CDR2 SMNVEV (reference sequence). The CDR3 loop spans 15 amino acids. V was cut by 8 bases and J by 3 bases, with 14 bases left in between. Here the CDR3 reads CASHGRGIYNSPLHF. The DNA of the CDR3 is TGTGCCAGCCACGGTCGGGGAATCTATAATTCACCCCTCCACTTT.

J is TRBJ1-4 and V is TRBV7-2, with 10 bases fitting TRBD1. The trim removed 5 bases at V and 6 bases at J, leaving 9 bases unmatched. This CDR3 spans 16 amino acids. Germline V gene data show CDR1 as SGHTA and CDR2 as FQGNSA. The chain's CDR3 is CASSPRDRGGHEKLFF. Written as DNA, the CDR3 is TGTGCCAGCAGCCCCCGGGACAGGGGAGGGCATGAAAAACTGTTTTTT.

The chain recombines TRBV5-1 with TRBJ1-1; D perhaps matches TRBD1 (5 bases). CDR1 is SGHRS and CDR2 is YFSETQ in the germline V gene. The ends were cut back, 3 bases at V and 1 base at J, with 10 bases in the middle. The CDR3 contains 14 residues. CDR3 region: CASSSRGENTEAFF. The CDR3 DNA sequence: TGCGCCAGCAGCTCCCGGGGGGAGAACACTGAAGCTTTCTTT.

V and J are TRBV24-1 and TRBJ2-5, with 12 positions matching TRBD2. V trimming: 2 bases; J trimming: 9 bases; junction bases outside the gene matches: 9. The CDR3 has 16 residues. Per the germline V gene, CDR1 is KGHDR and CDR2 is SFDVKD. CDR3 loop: CATSDSGTSGSQAQYF. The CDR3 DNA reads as TGTGCCACCAGTGATTCCGGGACTAGCGGGTCCCAAGCCCAGTACTTC.

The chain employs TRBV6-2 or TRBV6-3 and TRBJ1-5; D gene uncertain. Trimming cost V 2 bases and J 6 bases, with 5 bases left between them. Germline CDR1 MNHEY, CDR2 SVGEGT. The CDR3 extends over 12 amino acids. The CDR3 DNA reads TGTGCCAGCAGTTACGAGGGTCAGCCCCAGCATTTT. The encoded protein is CASSYEGQPQHF.

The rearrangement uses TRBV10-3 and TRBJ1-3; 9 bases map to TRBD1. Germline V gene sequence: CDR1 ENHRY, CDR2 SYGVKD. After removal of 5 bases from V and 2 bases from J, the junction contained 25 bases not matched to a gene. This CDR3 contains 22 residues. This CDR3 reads CAISSSAPGQGSLLTPGNTIYF. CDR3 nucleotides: TGTGCCATCAGTTCAAGTGCACCGGGACAGGGTAGCCTCTTAACCCCTGGAAACACCATATATTTT.

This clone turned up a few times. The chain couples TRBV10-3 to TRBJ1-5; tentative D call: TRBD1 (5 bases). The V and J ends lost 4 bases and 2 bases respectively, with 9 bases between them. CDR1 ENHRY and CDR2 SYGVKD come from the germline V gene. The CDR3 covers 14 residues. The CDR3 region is CAISGGMGNQPQHF. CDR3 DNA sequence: TGTGCCATCAGTGGGGGGATGGGCAATCAGCCCCAGCATTTT.

CDR3 coding DNA: TGTGCCAGCAGTGAAATGGGCGAGCAGTACTTC. Its translation is CASSEMGEQYF. The chain employs TRBV6-1 and TRBJ2-7; no firm D call. Trimming stripped 2 bases from V and 6 bases from J, with 5 bases between. The CDR3 is made up of 11 amino acids. Germline CDR1 and CDR2: MNHNS and SASEGT.

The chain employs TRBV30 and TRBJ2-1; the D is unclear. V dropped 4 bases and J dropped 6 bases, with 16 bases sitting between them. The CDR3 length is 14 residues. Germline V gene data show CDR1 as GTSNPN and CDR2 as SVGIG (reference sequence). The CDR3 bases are TGTGCCTGGACACGTCGCTTAGAAGCCAATGAGCAGTTCTTC. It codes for CAWTRRLEANEQFF.

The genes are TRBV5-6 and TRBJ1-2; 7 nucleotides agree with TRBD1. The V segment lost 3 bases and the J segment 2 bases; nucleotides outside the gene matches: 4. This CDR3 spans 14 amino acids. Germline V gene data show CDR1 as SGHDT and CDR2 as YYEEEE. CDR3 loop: CASSYRGVNYGYTF. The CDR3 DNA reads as TGTGCCAGCAGCTACAGGGGAGTCAACTATGGCTACACCTTC.

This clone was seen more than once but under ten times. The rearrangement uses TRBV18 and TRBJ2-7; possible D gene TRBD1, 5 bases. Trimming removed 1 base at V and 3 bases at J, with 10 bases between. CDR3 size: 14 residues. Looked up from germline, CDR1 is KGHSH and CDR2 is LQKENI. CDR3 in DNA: TGTGCCAGCTCACCACGGGGCAACCACTACGAGCAGTACTTC. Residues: CASSPRGNHYEQYF.

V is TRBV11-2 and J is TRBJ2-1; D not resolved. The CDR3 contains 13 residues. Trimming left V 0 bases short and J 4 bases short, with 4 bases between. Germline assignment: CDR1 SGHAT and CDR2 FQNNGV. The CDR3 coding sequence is TGTGCCAGCAGCTTAGACGGTTACAATGAGCAGTTCTTC. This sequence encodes CASSLDGYNEQFF.

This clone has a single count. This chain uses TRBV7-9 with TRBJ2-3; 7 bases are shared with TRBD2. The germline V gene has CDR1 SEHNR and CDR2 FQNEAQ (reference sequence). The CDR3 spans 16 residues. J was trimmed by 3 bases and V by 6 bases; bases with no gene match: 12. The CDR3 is CASRFSAGEGTDTQYF. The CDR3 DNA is TGTGCCAGCAGATTTAGTGCGGGAGAGGGAACAGATACGCAGTATTTT. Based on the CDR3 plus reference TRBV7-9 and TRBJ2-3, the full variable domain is DTGVSQNPRHKITKRGQNVTFRCDPISEHNRLYWYRQTLGQGPEFLTYFQNEAQLEKSRLLSDRFSAERPKGSFSTLEIQRTEQGDSAMYLCASRFSAGEGTDTQYFGPGTRLTVL.

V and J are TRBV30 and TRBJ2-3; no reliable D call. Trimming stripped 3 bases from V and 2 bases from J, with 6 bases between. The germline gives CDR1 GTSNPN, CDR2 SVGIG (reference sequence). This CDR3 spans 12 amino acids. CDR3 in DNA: TGTGCCTGGAGGGGTGACACAGATACGCAGTATTTT. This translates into CAWRGDTDTQYF.

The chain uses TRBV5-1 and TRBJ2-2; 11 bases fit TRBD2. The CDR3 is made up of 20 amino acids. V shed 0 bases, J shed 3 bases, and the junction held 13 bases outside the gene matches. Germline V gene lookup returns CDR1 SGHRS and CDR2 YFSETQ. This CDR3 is CASSLDWTQTSGRYTGELFF. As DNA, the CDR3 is TGCGCCAGCAGCTTGGATTGGACACAAACTAGCGGGAGATACACCGGGGAGCTGTTTTTT. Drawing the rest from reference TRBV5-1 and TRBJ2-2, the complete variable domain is KAGVTQTPRYLIKTRGQQVTLSCSPISGHRSVSWYQQTPGQGLQFLFEYFSETQRNKGNFPGRFSGRQFSNSRSEMNVSTLELGDSALYLCASSLDWTQTSGRYTGELFFGEGSRLTVL.

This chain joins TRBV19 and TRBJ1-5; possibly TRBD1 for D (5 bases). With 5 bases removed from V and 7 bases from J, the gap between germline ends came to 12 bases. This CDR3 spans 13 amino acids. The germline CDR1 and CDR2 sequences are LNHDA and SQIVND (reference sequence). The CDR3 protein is CASSRGGWQPQHF. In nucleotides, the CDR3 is TGTGCCAGTAGTCGGGGGGGGTGGCAGCCCCAGCATTTT.

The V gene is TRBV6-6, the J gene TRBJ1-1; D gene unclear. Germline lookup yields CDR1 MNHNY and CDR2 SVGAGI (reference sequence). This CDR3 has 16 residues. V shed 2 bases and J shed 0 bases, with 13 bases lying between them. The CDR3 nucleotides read TGTGCCAGCAGTTACCCGAAAAATCCGGTGAACACTGAAGCTTTCTTT. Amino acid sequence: CASSYPKNPVNTEAFF.

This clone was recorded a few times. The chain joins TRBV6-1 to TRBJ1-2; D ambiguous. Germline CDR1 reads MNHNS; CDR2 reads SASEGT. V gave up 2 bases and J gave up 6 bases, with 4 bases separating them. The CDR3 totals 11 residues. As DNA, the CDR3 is TGTGCCAGCAGTGAAAGTCATGGCTACACCTTC. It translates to CASSESHGYTF.